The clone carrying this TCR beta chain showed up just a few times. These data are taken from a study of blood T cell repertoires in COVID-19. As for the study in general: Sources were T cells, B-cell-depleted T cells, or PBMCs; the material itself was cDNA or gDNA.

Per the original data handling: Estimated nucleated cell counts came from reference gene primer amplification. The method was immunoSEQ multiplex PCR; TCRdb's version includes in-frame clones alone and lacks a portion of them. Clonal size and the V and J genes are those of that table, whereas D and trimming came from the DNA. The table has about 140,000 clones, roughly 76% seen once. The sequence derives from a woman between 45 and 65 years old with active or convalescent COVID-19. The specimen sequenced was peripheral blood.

CDR3 sequence reads: CAGPQGPYGYTF. The CDR3 region has the DNA TGTGCCGGGCCACAGGGCCCCTATGGCTACACCTTC. The chain joins TRBV21-1 to TRBJ1-2; the table's D call, TRBD1, has no DNA check behind it. TRBV21-1 is given as a pseudogene. The CDR3 is 12 amino acids.